Listed here is a single T cell receptor (beta chain). Repertoires were generated with immunoSEQ multiplex PCR, while TCRdb's copy carries only in-frame clones and drops some. The sample holds a few thousand clones, over 50% seen once. This sample stems from a study of tumor-infiltrating lymphocytes in localized non-small cell lung cancer. Study at large: From each patient, both tumor and uninvolved lung, non-adjacent to tumor, were sampled.

The CDR3 totals 16 residues. The trim removed 6 bases at V and 4 bases at J, leaving 14 bases unmatched. Germline V gene data show CDR1 as LNHDA and CDR2 as SQIVND (reference sequence). Sequencing used uninvolved lung tissue not adjacent to the tumor. The receptor comes from a human donor with non-small cell lung cancer. This sequence joins TRBV19 and TRBJ2-5; 7 bases match TRBD2. CDR3 residues: CASSGGSGSGGETQYF. The CDR3 DNA sequence: TGTGCCAGTAGCGGGGGGAGCGGATCTGGGGGAGAGACCCAGTACTTC.